The 30 T cell receptor beta chains reported below all come from one sample, sequenced in a study of T cell repertoires in cytomegalovirus infection. TCRdb ran MiXCR on the reads and lists one entry per CDR3 protein. The sample has under 150,000 distinct CDR3 sequences, roughly a quarter seen once. No antigen has been assigned to these receptors. The sequenced material came from PBMCs, sequenced either directly or after in vitro stimulation (not recorded which). The source of these receptors is a human donor in good health (CMV status not recorded). Some clones in this sample may be carry-over from other donors' samples.

The chain couples TRBV6-5 to TRBJ1-2; D ambiguous. The CDR3 has 16 residues. V lost 4 bases and J lost 4, with 19 bases in between. Germline-derived CDR1 and CDR2 are MNHEY and SVGAGI. CDR3 DNA sequence: TGTGCCAGCAGTTTCGCCCGCGGGCCGCCAAGCTATGGCTACACCTTC. It specifies CASSFARGPPSYGYTF.

A few counts support this clonotype. V is TRBV25-1 and J is TRBJ1-2; no definite D call. Germline CDR1 reads MGHDK; CDR2 reads SYGVNS. The CDR3 extends over 12 amino acids. V lost 6 bases to trimming and J lost 8 bases, with 13 bases between them. This CDR3 reads CASRMDYRGYTF. In DNA, the CDR3 is TGTGCCAGCAGAATGGACTATCGAGGCTACACCTTC.

A few counts support this clonotype. The genes are TRBV28 and TRBJ2-5, with D unresolved. The length of the CDR3 is 15 residues. The V end was cut by 5 bases, the J end by 0 bases, with 13 bases between. Per germline, CDR1 MDHEN and CDR2 SYDVKM. The CDR3 is CASSHPFRNQETQYF. DNA for the CDR3: TGTGCCAGCAGTCACCCCTTCCGGAACCAAGAGACCCAGTACTTC.

The sample holds a few counts of this clonotype. The J gene is TRBJ2-3, the V gene TRBV7-7, with 10 bases fitting TRBD2. Germline V CDR1 and CDR2: SSHAT, FNYEAQ (reference sequence). The CDR3 consists of 18 residues. The V segment lost 5 bases and the J segment 2 bases; nucleotides outside the gene matches: 13. This CDR3 is CASSEAVGSGRSTDTQYF. The CDR3 nucleotides are TGTGCCAGCAGCGAAGCCGTCGGTAGCGGGAGGTCCACAGATACGCAGTATTTT.

This clonotype was recorded a few times. V usage is TRBV7-2 and J usage is TRBJ1-2; unclear D gene. The ends were cut back, 8 bases at V and 5 bases at J, with 9 bases in the middle. This CDR3 has 11 amino acids. CDR1 and CDR2 from the germline V gene are SGHTA and FQGNSA. The CDR3 bases are TGTGCCAGCGATGTAGGTTATGGCTACACCTTC. Residues: CASDVGYGYTF.

V and J are TRBV30 and TRBJ2-1; no clear D. The CDR3 runs 13 residues. Between the trimmed V and J ends, which lost 1 base and 8 bases, there was a span of 12 bases. The V gene's germline CDR1 is GTSNPN and CDR2 SVGIG (reference sequence). In nucleotides, the CDR3 is TGTGCCTGGAGTGATAAGTATCTCGATGAGCAGTTCTTC. Amino acids: CAWSDKYLDEQFF.

This chain uses TRBV6-1 with TRBJ2-1, with TRBD2 identical over 10 bases. The CDR3 covers 17 residues. The germline V gene has CDR1 MNHNS and CDR2 SASEGT. V dropped 1 base and J dropped 6; count of bases not matched to a gene: 9. CDR3 sequence: CASSEEIIAGGSNEQFF. CDR3 coding DNA: TGTGCCAGCAGTGAAGAAATAATAGCGGGAGGTAGCAATGAGCAGTTCTTC.

There are a few counts of this clonotype. The chain uses TRBV28 and TRBJ2-2; D possibly corresponds to TRBD2 (5 bases). Germline CDR1 and CDR2: MDHEN and SYDVKM. V was shortened by 3 bases and J by 4 bases, with 6 bases between the two germline ends. The CDR3 runs to 13 residues. CDR3 amino acids: CASSFRGTGELFF. The CDR3 bases are TGTGCCAGCAGTTTTCGGGGCACCGGGGAGCTGTTTTTT.

This chain uses TRBV9 with TRBJ1-1; TRBD1 agrees at 8 bases. V was pared by 6 bases and J by 2 bases, with 6 bases of the junction left unmatched. The CDR3 has 14 residues. In germline, CDR1 is SGDLS, CDR2 YYNGEE. The CDR3 loop is CASTPGQGNTEAFF. Here the CDR3 DNA reads TGTGCCAGCACCCCAGGACAGGGAAACACTGAAGCTTTCTTT.

This clonotype was seen at least ten times. The chain carries TRBV7-2 and TRBJ1-2, with D unclear. This CDR3 spans 14 amino acids. Germline CDR1 reads SGHTA; CDR2 reads FQGNSA. Trimming stripped 4 bases from V and 4 bases from J, with 13 bases between. The CDR3, as DNA: TGTGCCAGCAGCTCCCCCGGCTTGGCCTATGGCTACACCTTC. Protein sequence: CASSSPGLAYGYTF. Using reference TRBV7-2 and TRBJ1-2 for the parts outside the CDR3, the full variable domain is GAGVSQSPSNKVTEKGKDVELRCDPISGHTALYWYRQSLGQGLEFLIYFQGNSAPDKSGLPSDRFSAERTGGSVSTLTIQRTQQEDSAVYLCASSSPGLAYGYTFGSGTRLTVV.

This chain links TRBV11-3 with TRBJ1-4; possible D gene TRBD1, 5 bases. The germline gives CDR1 SGHNT, CDR2 YENEEA. V was pared by 1 base and J by 4 bases, with 16 bases between. The CDR3 runs 17 residues. CDR3 in DNA: TGTGCCAGCAGCTTAGGAGGACTAGGACACCTTAATGAAAAACTGTTTTTT. Its translation is CASSLGGLGHLNEKLFF.

The chain links TRBV10-3 to TRBJ2-5, with D perhaps given as TRBD1 or TRBD2 (5 bases each). Trimming pared 5 bases from V and 7 bases from J, leaving 14 bases between. From germline, CDR1 is ENHRY and CDR2 SYGVKD. CDR3 length: 13 residues. CDR3 DNA: TGTGCCATCAGTCGGGACCCCGATACGACCCAGTACTTC. Translating gives CAISRDPDTTQYF.

The chain recombines TRBV20-1 with TRBJ2-7, with 10 nucleotides matching TRBD2. The V gene's germline CDR1 is DFQATT and CDR2 SNEGSKA (reference sequence). V lost 6 bases to trimming and J lost 5 bases; unmatched junction nucleotides: 7. The length of the CDR3 is 13 residues. The DNA for the CDR3 is TGCAGTGCGTCCGGGACTAGCGTCCACGAGCAGTACTTC. This codes for CSASGTSVHEQYF.

This clonotype was counted many times. V usage is TRBV6-2 or TRBV6-3 and J usage is TRBJ2-2, with 8 bases lining up with TRBD2. V lost 7 bases, J lost 0 bases, and 4 bases stayed unmatched. Germline V gene data show CDR1 as MNHEY and CDR2 as SVGEGT. The CDR3 contains 15 residues. This chain's CDR3 is CASTWTSPNTGELFF. CDR3 bases: TGTGCCAGCACTTGGACTAGCCCGAACACCGGGGAGCTGTTTTTT.

This clonotype appeared many times. V and J are TRBV7-2 and TRBJ1-1, with TRBD1 matching 10 bases. CDR3 length equals 14 residues. V shed 5 bases, J shed 4 bases, and the junction held 4 bases outside the gene matches. CDR1 is SGHTA, CDR2 FQGNSA, per germline. CDR3 sequence: CASSPRTGGTEAFF. DNA of the CDR3: TGTGCCAGCAGCCCCCGGACAGGGGGCACTGAAGCTTTCTTT.

This clonotype has more than one count but fewer than ten. The CDR3 nucleotides read TGTGCCAGCAGCTTTAAGCGGAACACTGAAGCTTTCTTT. This encodes CASSFKRNTEAFF. The rearrangement uses TRBV7-2 and TRBJ1-1; no clear D. Germline V gene data show CDR1 as SGHTA and CDR2 as FQGNSA. The V end lost 3 bases, the J end lost 1 base, and 6 bases lay between the germline ends. This CDR3 region has 13 residues.

This clonotype was counted only a few times. The V and J genes are TRBV12-3 or TRBV12-4 and TRBJ2-7; the D is unclear. V shed 5 bases and J shed 7 bases, with 15 bases lying between them. The CDR3 runs 13 residues. The CDR3 region has the DNA TGTGCCAGCAGTCCACCCGTCGGACGGGAGCAGTACTTC. Residues: CASSPPVGREQYF.

With regard to this clonotype: Its ends do not fully match the called genes, so a read error is possible. The chain uses TRBV7-6 and TRBJ1-1, with D perhaps TRBD1 (5 bases). The germline CDR1 and CDR2 sequences are SGHVS and FNYEAQ. The CDR3 spans 15 residues. The CDR3 nucleotides read TGTGTCAGCAGCTTAGGGGACCCTCGAGGGACTGAAGCTTTCTTT. Translated, it gives CVSSLGDPRGTEAFF. Combining the CDR3 with reference TRBV7-6 and TRBJ1-1 gives the whole variable domain GAGVSQSPRYKVTKRGQDVALRCDPISGHVSLYWYRQALGQGPEFLTYFNYEAQQDKSGLPNDRFSAERPEGSISTLTIQRTEQRDSAMYRCVSSLGDPRGTEAFFGQGTRLTVV.

The chain joins TRBV2 to TRBJ2-2; D unclear. The V end lost 7 bases, the J end lost 0 bases, and 12 bases lay between the germline ends. The length of the CDR3 is 15 residues. Germline V gene sequence: CDR1 SNHLY, CDR2 FYNNEI. CDR3 loop: CASNFGASNTGELFF. DNA for the CDR3: TGTGCCAGCAACTTTGGAGCGTCGAACACCGGGGAGCTGTTTTTT.

This clonotype has just a few counts. This chain links TRBV6-1 with TRBJ2-3; no clear D gene. Germline assignment: CDR1 MNHNS and CDR2 SASEGT. The CDR3 extends over 13 amino acids. V was clipped by 3 bases and J by 0 bases, with 4 bases between them. The CDR3 is CASSDGSTDTQYF. The CDR3 DNA reads as TGTGCCAGCAGTGATGGTAGCACAGATACGCAGTATTTT.

V is TRBV5-6 and J is TRBJ1-5; D unresolved. Trimming shortened V by 4 bases and J by 9 bases, and 14 bases separated the two germline ends. The CDR3 loop spans 13 amino acids. Germline CDR1 is SGHDT and CDR2 is YYEEEE. CDR3 protein: CASSQNNLGPQHF. CDR3 DNA sequence: TGTGCCAGCAGCCAAAACAATTTGGGGCCCCAGCATTTT.

This clonotype has at least ten counts. CDR3 bases: TGTGCCAGCAGGTCCGGGGTCGGGGGATCTGGCTACACCTTC. Translated, it gives CASRSGVGGSGYTF. This sequence joins TRBV7-4 and TRBJ1-2, with D possibly matching TRBD1 (5 bases). The CDR3 has 14 amino acids. Germline V gene data show CDR1 as SGHVT and CDR2 as SQSDAQ. V dropped 6 bases and J dropped 7 bases, with 18 bases sitting between them.

This rearrangement joins TRBV7-9 to TRBJ1-6; possible D gene TRBD1, 6 bases. From germline, CDR1 is SEHNR and CDR2 FQNEAQ (reference sequence). The CDR3 length is 15 residues. With 5 bases removed from V and 10 bases from J, the gap between germline ends came to 18 bases. The CDR3: CASSLGQSPLSPLHF. In DNA, the CDR3 is TGTGCCAGCAGCCTAGGACAGTCGCCTTTGTCACCCCTCCACTTT.

This clonotype was seen many times. V is TRBV7-9 and J is TRBJ2-7; 15 bases agree with TRBD2. V was clipped by 5 bases and J by 7 bases; unmatched bases: 9. The CDR3 totals 16 residues. The germline gives CDR1 SEHNR, CDR2 FQNEAQ (reference sequence). The CDR3 sequence: CASSTRTSGRAGEQYV. For the CDR3, the DNA is TGTGCCAGCAGCACGCGGACTAGCGGGAGGGCAGGGGAGCAGTACGTC.

This clonotype has only a few counts. V and J are TRBV6-5 and TRBJ2-3; D possibly matches TRBD1 or TRBD2 (5 bases each). CDR3 length equals 14 residues. The germline CDR1 and CDR2 sequences are MNHEY and SVGAGI. V dropped 2 bases and J dropped 2 bases, with 8 bases sitting between them. The CDR3 DNA sequence: TGTGCCAGCAGTTACATCGGGGCCACAGATACGCAGTATTTT. This gives the protein CASSYIGATDTQYF.

The CDR3: CASSLTENTGELFF. In DNA form, the CDR3 reads TGCGCCAGCAGCCTAACAGAAAACACCGGGGAGCTGTTTTTT. The chain links TRBV4-1 to TRBJ2-2; D unresolved. The CDR3 runs 14 residues. The V end was cut by 4 bases, the J end by 2 bases, with 8 bases between. Germline CDR1 and CDR2: MGHRA and YSYEKL.

This clonotype has ten or more counts. This chain connects TRBV7-3 to TRBJ2-1; D is perhaps TRBD2 (6 bases). This CDR3 has 15 amino acids. Germline values: CDR1 SGHTA, CDR2 FQGTGA. The V and J ends lost 5 bases and 6 bases respectively, with 17 bases between them. The CDR3 nucleotides read TGTGCCAGCAGCCAGACTAGTGATCTGGGCAATGAGCAGTTCTTC. Its protein is CASSQTSDLGNEQFF.

The sample holds many counts of this clonotype. The V call is TRBV7-2, the J call TRBJ2-7; 7 positions match TRBD2. The V gene's germline CDR1 is SGHTA and CDR2 FQGNSA. This CDR3 spans 15 amino acids. After removal of 2 bases from V and 2 bases from J, the junction contained 6 bases not matched to a gene. CDR3 nucleotide sequence: TGTGCCAGCAGCTTAACCGGACTAGGCACCTACGAGCAGTACTTC. This gives the protein CASSLTGLGTYEQYF.

In this sample, this clonotype turned up many times. The gene calls are TRBV7-2 and TRBJ2-3; 8 bases line up with TRBD1. CDR1 and CDR2 from the germline V gene are SGHTA and FQGNSA. Trimming cost V 5 bases and J 1 base; bases outside gene matches: 2. The CDR3 extends over 14 amino acids. The CDR3, as DNA: TGTGCCAGCAGCCAGGGACAGGGCACAGATACGCAGTATTTT. This encodes CASSQGQGTDTQYF.

This sequence joins TRBV20-1 and TRBJ1-1; TRBD1 aligns across 10 bases. The CDR3 consists of 14 residues. Germline V lookup: CDR1 DFQATT, CDR2 SNEGSKA (reference sequence). Trimming took 5 bases from V and 5 from J; bases not matched to a gene: 8. Written as DNA, the CDR3 is TGCAGTGCTTCGACAGGGGGCTTGAGGACTGAAGCTTTCTTT. Residues: CSASTGGLRTEAFF.